The source of this TCR beta chain is a study of cytomegalovirus exposure and HLA in healthy donors. From germline, CDR1 is SEHNR and CDR2 FQNEAQ (reference sequence). CDR3 length equals 15 residues. Trimming at V came to 0 bases and at J to 5 bases, leaving 5 bases not matched to a gene. Primers included in the PCR were 60 Vbeta and 13 Jbeta primers. Some clones are missing from TCRdb's copy, which holds only in-frame ones; the method was immunoSEQ multiplex PCR. The sample records some 130,000 clones, roughly 73% being singletons. The source of this sequence is a middle-aged woman in good health and CMV-seronegative. The gene calls are TRBV7-9 and TRBJ2-7; 9 bases are a match to TRBD2. Specimen: PBMCs. In DNA form, the CDR3 reads TGTGCCAGCAGCTTAGCTAGCGGGGGCGGCGACGAGCAGTACTTC. Amino acid sequence: CASSLASGGGDEQYF.